This TCR beta chain is drawn from a study of siplizumab effects on memory and regulatory T cells. Study-level results: Naive or memory phenotype was unassignable for roughly 80-96% of proliferating CD4+ or CD8+ clones. Contribution to the alloresponse seemed major for naive T cells, which also seemed more diverse than memory cells. For siplizumab cultures, the suppressive function of their proliferating Tregs was not confirmed. Siplizumab led to significantly less abundant alloreactive sequences that could be traced back to unstimulated CD4+ memory cells.

Only in-frame clones appear in the TCRdb table, and some are missing; sequencing was by immunoSEQ multiplex PCR. This sample has 57,000 or so clones, with 85% to 95% found just once. Concerning this clone: What it recognizes is unknown. Other DNA sequences in the sample encode the same CDR3.

CDR1 and CDR2 (germline): SGDLS, YYNGEE. V was trimmed by 3 bases and J by 1 base, leaving 7 bases between them. The CDR3 loop spans 13 amino acids. Sequenced material: CD8+ T cells sorted from blood. The receptor was derived from a human donor in good health. The chain employs TRBV9 and TRBJ1-1, with unresolved D. This CDR3 reads CASSADGNTEAFF. In DNA, the CDR3 is TGTGCCAGCAGCGCGGACGGGAACACTGAAGCTTTCTTT.